This T cell receptor (beta chain) was obtained from a study of blood T cell repertoires in COVID-19. The wider study: The analysed material was cDNA or gDNA that came from T cells, B-cell-depleted T cells, or PBMCs.

Generated by immunoSEQ multiplex PCR, the TCRdb table keeps only in-frame clones and is missing some. This repertoire shows around 200,000 clones, 65% to 85% found once; its top ten account for roughly 2.9%. This CDR3 contains 20 residues. The sequenced material came from peripheral blood. The J gene is TRBJ2-5, the V gene TRBV12-2; the D segment call TRBD2 is taken from the table without a DNA check. TRBV12-2 is a pseudogene segment. This clonotype was obtained from a man between 45 and 60 years old with active or convalescent COVID-19. The CDR3 bases are TGTGCAAGTCGCTTATCCTTTAGCGGGGGGGCCAGTGGAGCTGAGGAGACCCAGTACTTC. This translates into CASRLSFSGGASGAEETQYF.